This entry is about one TCR beta chain. Its specificity is unknown. Germline and junction disagree at one end, which may indicate a read error. This CDR3 comprises 12 residues. Germline V lookup: CDR1 MNHNS, CDR2 SASEGT. This specimen comes from a study of T cell responses to AZD1222 COVID-19 vaccine. The study, taken as a whole, reports: Spike-spanning, vaccine-associated CD4 TCRs were dominant at 160-218 and 743-854. Only a handful of AZD1222 recipients, roughly 6 in all, had baseline seropositivity. Within unmutated variant regions lay the reported targets of nearly half of spike-specific TCRs. Increases in Spike-specific TCR breadth and depth were seen after two AZD1222 doses.

Assay used: immunoSEQ multiplex PCR; TCRdb lists only in-frame clones, some missing. This repertoire shows just over 65,000 clones, over 75% found once; its top ten account for 15% to 20%. The rearrangement uses TRBV6-1 and TRBJ1-1; weak D call: TRBD1 (5 bases). Sequencing was performed on peripheral blood, taken on day 0 of AZD1222 vaccination. The receptor was derived from an adult in good health. The CDR3 DNA reads TGTGCCAGCGGTGACAGAGATACTGAAGCTTTCTTT. Its protein is CASGDRDTEAFF.